What follows are 25 T cell receptor beta chains derived from one specimen sequenced in a study of T-cell reconstitution after alpha-beta-depleted transplantation in children. TCRbeta library preparation incorporated unique molecular identifiers. TCRdb called the PCR reads again in MiXCR, with one record for every CDR3 protein. The sample shows 450,000 to 550,000 distinct CDR3 sequences, approximately 10% of them seen only once. The sequenced sample was PBMCs, mostly from graft donor cells, obtained 180 days after TCRalphabeta/CD19-depleted stem cell transplant. The receptor set was obtained from a female patient aged 2-9 years who had a stem cell transplant for aplastic anemia, so the T cells may come from the graft donor.

CDR3 DNA sequence: TGTGCCAGCAGTTTATATCCGGGGGCTGTGGATCAGCCCCAGCATTTT. Protein product: CASSLYPGAVDQPQHF. This chain joins TRBV12-3 or TRBV12-4 and TRBJ1-5; the D gene is possibly TRBD1 (6 bases). CDR3 size: 16 residues. Trimming took 2 bases from V and 5 from J, leaving 16 bases between them.

This sequence joins TRBV12-3 or TRBV12-4 and TRBJ2-7; D perhaps matches TRBD2 (6 bases). This CDR3 has 13 amino acids. Trimming took 6 bases from V and 7 from J, leaving 16 bases between them. The CDR3, as DNA: TGTGCCAGCAGCAAAACGGGGGTACCGGAGCAGTACGTC. Protein product: CASSKTGVPEQYV.

This clonotype was found many times. This chain connects TRBV5-1 to TRBJ2-2; perhaps D is TRBD1 or TRBD2 (5 bases each). V was trimmed by 4 bases and J by 3 bases, leaving 13 bases between them. The CDR3 runs to 15 residues. From germline, CDR1 is SGHRS and CDR2 YFSETQ. The CDR3 spells CASSLNGADTGELFF. The CDR3 DNA sequence: TGCGCCAGCAGCCTGAACGGGGCGGACACCGGGGAGCTGTTTTTT.

This clonotype showed up just once. At one boundary the junction diverges from the germline segment, which might be a read error. The V and J genes are TRBV3-1 and TRBJ2-1, with 10 bases aligning to TRBD2. The germline gives CDR1 LGHDT, CDR2 YNNKEL (reference sequence). This CDR3 is built from 15 residues. The CDR3 sequence is CACSRRTSGYNEQFF. The CDR3 DNA is TGTGCCTGCAGCCGACGGACTAGCGGCTACAATGAGCAGTTCTTC.

The genes are TRBV7-2 and TRBJ1-5; D unresolved. V gave up 5 bases and J gave up 6 bases, with 17 bases separating them. The CDR3 runs 15 residues. The germline V gene has CDR1 SGHTA and CDR2 FQGNSA. This CDR3 is CASSITLGNSQPQHF. The CDR3 nucleotides read TGTGCCAGCAGCATAACCCTCGGGAATAGTCAGCCCCAGCATTTT. The full variable domain, with the rest looked up from reference TRBV7-2 and TRBJ1-5, is GAGVSQSPSNKVTEKGKDVELRCDPISGHTALYWYRQSLGQGLEFLIYFQGNSAPDKSGLPSDRFSAERTGGSVSTLTIQRTQQEDSAVYLCASSITLGNSQPQHFGDGTRLSIL.

This clonotype appeared a few times. The V and J genes are TRBV5-1 and TRBJ2-3, with D perhaps TRBD1 or TRBD2 (5 bases each). CDR3 size: 17 residues. V lost 5 bases to trimming and J lost 10 bases, with 29 bases between them. CDR1 and CDR2 from the germline V gene are SGHRS and YFSETQ. CDR3 amino acids: CASSLTLGAGNPAPQYF. Written as DNA, the CDR3 is TGCGCCAGCAGTTTAACGCTAGGGGCCGGGAACCCCGCCCCGCAGTATTTT.

The chain carries TRBV27 and TRBJ2-7; tentative D call: TRBD1 (5 bases). This CDR3 has 14 amino acids. Germline V lookup: CDR1 MNHEY, CDR2 SMNVEV (reference sequence). V gave up 3 bases and J gave up 6 bases, with 15 bases separating them. The CDR3, as DNA: TGTGCCAGCAGTTTCACCAGGGTACTCAGCGAGCAGTACTTC. Translating it yields CASSFTRVLSEQYF.

The chain links TRBV7-9 to TRBJ1-1; D is unclear. The CDR3 consists of 14 residues. The germline V gene encodes CDR1 SEHNR and CDR2 FQNEAQ (reference sequence). V shed 0 bases and J shed 6 bases, with 11 bases lying between them. Written as DNA, the CDR3 is TGTGCCAGCAGCTTAGCGCTGAGTAGAGCTGAAGCTTTCTTT. This sequence encodes CASSLALSRAEAFF.

This clonotype has a handful of counts. This rearrangement joins TRBV19 to TRBJ2-3, with 15 bases identical to TRBD2. The CDR3 length is 15 residues. V was clipped by 5 bases and J by 5 bases; unmatched bases: 2. Germline lookup yields CDR1 LNHDA and CDR2 SQIVND (reference sequence). The CDR3 nucleotides read TGTGCCAGTAGTGGACTAGCGGGAGGGCGAGATACGCAGTATTTT. Protein: CASSGLAGGRDTQYF.

This clonotype was observed many times. This chain links TRBV28 with TRBJ1-3, with D uncertain. The CDR3 extends over 17 amino acids. Germline-derived CDR1 and CDR2 are MDHEN and SYDVKM. V was trimmed by 1 base and J by 0 bases, leaving 13 bases between them. Here the CDR3 reads CASSLFRVHDSGNTIYF. The CDR3 coding sequence is TGTGCCAGCAGTTTATTTCGAGTCCATGACTCTGGAAACACCATATATTTT.

The chain couples TRBV4-1 to TRBJ2-3, with D possibly being TRBD1 or TRBD2 (5 bases each). V lost 0 bases and J lost 2, with 15 bases in between. The CDR3 runs to 17 residues. In germline, CDR1 is MGHRA, CDR2 YSYEKL. The CDR3 DNA reads TGCGCCAGCAGCCAAGATCCCCAGGGAGCGATCACAGATACGCAGTATTTT. Translation gives CASSQDPQGAITDTQYF.

This clonotype came up many times. This chain joins TRBV20-1 and TRBJ2-2; no firm D call. Trimming took 6 bases from V and 2 from J, leaving 13 bases between them. Germline loops: CDR1 DFQATT, CDR2 SNEGSKA (reference sequence). CDR3 length equals 14 residues. Here the CDR3 DNA reads TGCAGTGCCAGACCGGGTCTCAACACCGGGGAGCTGTTTTTT. This encodes CSARPGLNTGELFF.

The chain combines TRBV2 with TRBJ2-7; 7 bases line up with TRBD1. The CDR3 has 14 residues. The trim removed 3 bases at V and 1 base at J, leaving 3 bases unmatched. Germline V CDR1 and CDR2: SNHLY, FYNNEI. The DNA of the CDR3 is TGTGCCAGCAGTGATTGGGACAGATCCTACGAGCAGTACGTC. This sequence encodes CASSDWDRSYEQYV.

The table lists this clonotype with many counts. The chain links TRBV20-1 to TRBJ2-7, with a weak D call TRBD2 (5 bases). CDR1 is DFQATT, CDR2 SNEGSKA, per germline (reference sequence). Trimming removed 2 bases at V and 5 bases at J, with 19 bases between. The CDR3 loop spans 15 amino acids. CDR3 sequence reads: CSARLAGRTRDEQYF. The DNA for the CDR3 is TGCAGTGCTAGATTGGCGGGCAGGACCCGCGACGAGCAGTACTTC.

This clonotype was picked up one time. The chain is built from TRBV10-3 and TRBJ1-1; no firm D call. This CDR3 spans 13 amino acids. The ends were cut back, 4 bases at V and 3 bases at J, with 9 bases in the middle. Per the germline V gene, CDR1 is ENHRY and CDR2 is SYGVKD. The CDR3 reads CAISAAAYTEAFF. CDR3 coding DNA: TGTGCCATCAGTGCGGCCGCGTACACTGAAGCTTTCTTT.

The chain recombines TRBV18 with TRBJ2-7; D gene unclear. Germline V lookup: CDR1 KGHSH, CDR2 LQKENI. This CDR3 is built from 14 residues. V lost 5 bases and J lost 2, with 13 bases in between. The CDR3 DNA is TGTGCCAGCTCATCGCAAGTTCCCCCCTACGAGCAGTACGTC. Translated, it gives CASSSQVPPYEQYV.

The chain joins TRBV12-3 or TRBV12-4 to TRBJ2-3, with D possibly called TRBD1 or TRBD2 (5 bases each). The length of the CDR3 is 12 residues. V dropped 6 bases and J dropped 4 bases, with 8 bases sitting between them. As DNA, the CDR3 is TGTGCCAGCAGGGGACGGGCAGATACGCAGTATTTT. This gives the protein CASRGRADTQYF.

The gene calls are TRBV9 and TRBJ2-1, with TRBD2 identical over 14 bases. V was clipped by 0 bases and J by 7 bases; unmatched bases: 9. Germline V gene lookup returns CDR1 SGDLS and CDR2 YYNGEE. This CDR3 is built from 18 residues. CDR3 sequence reads: CASSVATLGLAGVNEQFF. The CDR3 nucleotides read TGTGCCAGCAGCGTAGCCACCCTGGGACTAGCGGGAGTAAATGAGCAGTTCTTC.

This clonotype occurred a few times. The V call is TRBV19, the J call TRBJ1-2; 9 bases map to TRBD1. Germline V gene sequence: CDR1 LNHDA, CDR2 SQIVND (reference sequence). The CDR3 covers 19 residues. J was trimmed by 2 bases and V by 0 bases; bases with no gene match: 13. The chain's CDR3 is CASSIDLRDRASNNYGYTF. For the CDR3, the DNA is TGTGCCAGTAGTATAGATCTTCGGGACAGGGCATCTAACAACTATGGCTACACCTTC.

This sequence joins TRBV30 and TRBJ2-7; D gene uncertain. Germline V CDR1 and CDR2: GTSNPN, SVGIG (reference sequence). Trimming removed 0 bases at V and 3 bases at J, with 6 bases between. CDR3 length: 12 amino acids. The CDR3 region has the DNA TGTGCCTGGAGTGTTTTAGACTACGAGCAGTACGTC. It specifies CAWSVLDYEQYV.

V gene TRBV7-2 combines with J gene TRBJ1-5; D is possibly TRBD1 (5 bases). The CDR3 totals 16 residues. The V gene's germline CDR1 is SGHTA and CDR2 FQGNSA. The V gene lost 5 bases and the J gene lost 0 bases, with 14 bases spanning the gap. CDR3 residues: CASSPGGGTSNQPQHF. The CDR3 DNA reads TGTGCCAGCAGCCCTGGGGGGGGGACTAGCAATCAGCCCCAGCATTTT. Full variable domain (outside the CDR3, taken from reference TRBV7-2 and TRBJ1-5): GAGVSQSPSNKVTEKGKDVELRCDPISGHTALYWYRQSLGQGLEFLIYFQGNSAPDKSGLPSDRFSAERTGGSVSTLTIQRTQQEDSAVYLCASSPGGGTSNQPQHFGDGTRLSIL.

In regard to this clonotype: A junction end diverges from the germline sequence, so it may reflect a read error. The V call is TRBV7-6, the J call TRBJ2-7; D possibly uses TRBD1 or TRBD2 (9 bases each). CDR1 is SGHVS, CDR2 FNYEAQ, per germline. The CDR3 runs to 18 residues. In nucleotides, the CDR3 is TGTGCCAGCAGCTTAGGACAGGGGGGGGTAGCGGGAGACTTCGAGGAGTACTTC. Its translation is CASSLGQGGVAGDFEEYF. Drawing the rest from reference TRBV7-6 and TRBJ2-7, the complete variable domain is GAGVSQSPRYKVTKRGQDVALRCDPISGHVSLYWYRQALGQGPEFLTYFNYEAQQDKSGLPNDRFSAERPEGSISTLTIQRTEQRDSAMYRCASSLGQGGVAGDFEEYFGPGTRLTVT.

CDR3 nucleotides: TGCGCCAGCAGTCGTGCCAGCCCCAGCACAGATACGCAGTATTTT. Its translation: CASSRASPSTDTQYF. The chain couples TRBV4-3 to TRBJ2-3; D not resolved. CDR1 and CDR2 from the germline V gene are LGHNA and YSLEER. The CDR3 has 15 amino acids. The V gene lost 6 bases and the J gene lost 0 bases, with 13 bases spanning the gap.

DNA of the CDR3: TGTGCCAGCAGTTTCAGTAGCGTGGGGGCCTACGAGCAGTACGTC. Translating gives CASSFSSVGAYEQYV. The rearrangement uses TRBV28 and TRBJ2-7, with D possibly called TRBD1 or TRBD2 (5 bases each). The germline V gene encodes CDR1 MDHEN and CDR2 SYDVKM. The CDR3 is 15 amino acids. The V end lost 3 bases, the J end lost 2 bases, and 14 bases lay between the germline ends.

V gene TRBV28 combines with J gene TRBJ2-7; TRBD1 aligns across 7 bases. Germline loops: CDR1 MDHEN, CDR2 SYDVKM. The CDR3 is 13 residues long. J gave up 3 bases and V 8 bases, and 7 bases lay outside the gene matches. CDR3 amino acids: CASHTWDSYEQYF. CDR3 DNA sequence: TGTGCCAGCCATACGTGGGACAGCTACGAGCAGTACTTC.